These 29 T cell receptor beta chains share one sample of origin, sequenced in a study of a mutant IDH1 vaccine in newly diagnosed glioma. The antigens of these receptors remain unknown. Regarding time point: week 35, safety follow-up. With topical imiquimod, each dose of the vaccine consisted of 300 ug of mutant IDH1 20-mer peptide. Generated by immunoSEQ multiplex PCR, the TCRdb table keeps only in-frame clones and is missing some. The table lists tens of thousands of clones, 70% to 80% of them singletons. The specimen comprised PBMCs, sampled from a glioma patient whose treatment included an IDH1 peptide vaccine. The receptor set was obtained from a man aged 35 to 55 with glioma.

V and J are TRBV6-5 and TRBJ2-5; D unresolved. CDR1 MNHEY and CDR2 SVGAGI come from the germline V gene. V was trimmed by 2 bases and J by 4 bases, leaving 8 bases between them. CDR3 length equals 13 residues. CDR3 coding DNA: TGTGCCAGCAGTTACGGACGACTAGAGACCCAGTACTTC. This sequence encodes CASSYGRLETQYF.

The rearrangement joins TRBV7-6 to TRBJ2-1, with 13 bases aligning to TRBD2. From germline, CDR1 is SGHVS and CDR2 FNYEAQ. J lost 5 bases, V lost 1 base, and 5 bases had no gene match. The CDR3 runs 17 residues. CDR3 DNA: TGTGCCAGCAGCTTAGTTGGGACTAGCGGGACTAACAATGAGCAGTTCTTC. It is translated as CASSLVGTSGTNNEQFF.

Worth noting for this clone: Its ends do not fully match the called genes, so a read error is possible. The chain has TRBV28 and TRBJ1-1; no definite D call. Per the germline V gene, CDR1 is MDHEN and CDR2 is SYDVKM. The CDR3 runs 12 residues. This CDR3 reads CTLGPLNTEAFF. The CDR3 DNA follows: TGCACCCTCGGTCCACTGAACACTGAAGCTTTCTTT.

This clone was counted between two and nine times. This chain joins TRBV18 and TRBJ1-1; D call uncertain. Deletions cut 0 bases from V and 1 base from J, with 3 bases between. CDR3 size: 13 residues. Germline V gene data show CDR1 as KGHSH and CDR2 as LQKENI. The CDR3 reads CASSPPENTEAFF. The CDR3 DNA reads as TGTGCCAGCTCACCACCTGAGAACACTGAAGCTTTCTTT.

The chain employs TRBV4-2 and TRBJ2-3; 8 bases are shared with TRBD2. CDR3 size: 15 residues. V gave up 1 base and J gave up 0 bases; unmatched junction bases: 0. CDR1 is LGHNA and CDR2 is YNFKEQ in the germline V gene. The CDR3 nucleotides are TGTGCCAGCAGCCAAGTAGCGGGGAGCACAGATACGCAGTATTTT. As protein: CASSQVAGSTDTQYF.

This clone was detected only once. V and J are TRBV14 and TRBJ2-5; D ambiguous. The CDR3 spans 14 residues. The V end lost 4 bases, the J end lost 1 base, and 10 bases lay between the germline ends. CDR1 SGHDN and CDR2 FVKESK come from the germline V gene. Here the CDR3 DNA reads TGTGCCAGCAGCCGTAGGACGGTCCAAGAGACCCAGTACTTC. Its protein product is CASSRRTVQETQYF.

The chain carries TRBV2 and TRBJ2-1; 8 bases align to TRBD1. Germline V lookup: CDR1 SNHLY, CDR2 FYNNEI. The ends lost 6 bases at V and 2 bases at J; junction bases unmatched: 3. The CDR3 contains 14 residues. The DNA for the CDR3 is TGTGCCAGCAGGGACAGGGCGCCCTACAATGAGCAGTTCTTC. Residues: CASRDRAPYNEQFF.

The J gene is TRBJ2-2, the V gene TRBV28; weak D call: TRBD1 (6 bases). The CDR3 extends over 14 amino acids. V was shortened by 6 bases and J by 1 base, with 9 bases between the two germline ends. The germline CDR1 and CDR2 sequences are MDHEN and SYDVKM. The DNA for the CDR3 is TGTGCCAGCAGCCCGGACAGGAACACCGGGGAGCTGTTTTTT. This codes for CASSPDRNTGELFF.

This chain joins TRBV11-2 and TRBJ2-3; TRBD2 aligns across 9 bases. The CDR3 spans 16 residues. The V gene end was trimmed by 4 bases and the J gene end by 5 bases; junction bases not matched to a gene: 10. Germline V CDR1 and CDR2: SGHAT, FQNNGV. The CDR3 protein is CASSSGGGRAVDTQYF. Here the CDR3 DNA reads TGTGCCAGCAGCTCGGGTGGCGGGAGGGCGGTAGATACGCAGTATTTT.

This chain uses TRBV29-1 with TRBJ1-1; D call uncertain. With 3 bases removed from V and 3 bases from J, the gap between germline ends came to 8 bases. CDR1 SQVTM and CDR2 ANQGSEA come from the germline V gene. The CDR3 contains 12 residues. This CDR3 is CSVEGSDTEAFF. For the CDR3, the DNA is TGCAGCGTTGAGGGCTCGGACACTGAAGCTTTCTTT.

The chain employs TRBV14 and TRBJ2-3; D gene ambiguous. This CDR3 has 14 residues. The V and J ends lost 1 base and 4 bases respectively, with 9 bases between them. In germline, CDR1 is SGHDN, CDR2 FVKESK. This CDR3 is CASSQGWISDTQYF. The CDR3 nucleotides read TGTGCCAGCAGCCAAGGATGGATCTCAGATACGCAGTATTTT.

This clone was seen just once. This sequence joins TRBV6-6 and TRBJ2-5; D is uncertain. The CDR3 length is 12 residues. V was trimmed by 6 bases and J by 2 bases, leaving 7 bases between them. The V gene's germline CDR1 is MNHNY and CDR2 SVGAGI (reference sequence). In DNA, the CDR3 is TGTGCCAGCAGCTATCCTCAAGAGACCCAGTACTTC. It is translated as CASSYPQETQYF.

About this clone: A junction end diverges from the germline sequence, so it may reflect a read error. V usage is TRBV6-1 and J usage is TRBJ1-1; TRBD1 matches at 9 bases. Per germline, CDR1 MNHNS and CDR2 SASEGT. The CDR3 consists of 17 residues. CDR3 sequence: CAISARDRVSMNTEAFF. CDR3 in DNA: TGTGCCATCAGTGCCCGGGACAGGGTATCTATGAACACTGAAGCTTTCTTT.

By sample fraction, this clone is medium-sized. The J gene is TRBJ1-1, the V gene TRBV29-1; D might be TRBD1 (6 bases). V lost 5 bases and J lost 2, with 15 bases in between. The CDR3 consists of 14 residues. CDR1 is SQVTM and CDR2 is ANQGSEA in the germline V gene. CDR3 amino acids: CSVLGEQGNTEAFF. Here the CDR3 DNA reads TGCAGCGTTCTGGGGGAACAGGGAAACACTGAAGCTTTCTTT.

The chain couples TRBV19 to TRBJ2-1; 14 bases are a match to TRBD2. J was trimmed by 0 bases and V by 6 bases; bases with no gene match: 4. Per germline, CDR1 LNHDA and CDR2 SQIVND (reference sequence). This CDR3 has 17 amino acids. CDR3 protein: CASRGLAGVRSYNEQFF. The CDR3 DNA reads as TGTGCCAGTAGGGGACTAGCGGGAGTCCGCTCCTACAATGAGCAGTTCTTC.

The chain couples TRBV16 to TRBJ1-1; D perhaps matches TRBD1 (5 bases). The CDR3 totals 14 residues. V was cut by 5 bases and J by 4 bases, with 14 bases left in between. CDR1 is KGHSY, CDR2 FQNENV, per germline. The chain's CDR3 is CASSTYTRGTEAFF. The CDR3, as DNA: TGTGCCAGCAGCACCTATACTAGGGGCACTGAAGCTTTCTTT.

The chain uses TRBV5-6 and TRBJ2-5; 10 bases agree with TRBD1. The CDR3 extends over 15 amino acids. Germline-derived CDR1 and CDR2 are SGHDT and YYEEEE. Losses at the gene ends were 4 bases for V and 4 bases for J; bases not matched to a gene: 7. CDR3 DNA sequence: TGTGCCAGCAGCCCCGACAGGGGGCGCAGAGAGACCCAGTACTTC. Translated: CASSPDRGRRETQYF.

The rearrangement links TRBV6-1 to TRBJ2-3, with D hard to call. The CDR3 runs to 14 residues. From germline, CDR1 is MNHNS and CDR2 SASEGT. V was pared by 6 bases and J by 3 bases, with 13 bases between. The CDR3 DNA follows: TGTGCCAGCAGGGGATTACTCGGAACAGATACGCAGTATTTT. Translation: CASRGLLGTDTQYF.

This clone was observed a single time. The chain joins TRBV7-8 to TRBJ2-2, with 11 bases identical to TRBD2. The CDR3 has 18 residues. After removal of 0 bases from V and 4 bases from J, the junction contained 7 bases not matched to a gene. Germline-derived CDR1 and CDR2 are SGHVS and FQNEAQ. The CDR3 protein is CASSLAPLAGGFTGELFF. In DNA, the CDR3 is TGTGCCAGCAGCTTAGCGCCCCTAGCGGGAGGATTCACCGGGGAGCTGTTTTTT.

V gene TRBV5-4 combines with J gene TRBJ2-5; a weak D match, TRBD2 (7 bases). Looked up from germline, CDR1 is SGHNT and CDR2 is YYREEE (reference sequence). V was pared by 4 bases and J by 2 bases, with 18 bases between. This CDR3 spans 16 amino acids. The CDR3 here is CASSPGGGGGQETQYF. The CDR3, as DNA: TGTGCCAGCAGCCCGGGCGGAGGGGGGGGTCAAGAGACCCAGTACTTC.

The chain combines TRBV6-5 with TRBJ2-1, with a weak D call TRBD2 (6 bases). Deletions cut 4 bases from V and 10 bases from J, with 11 bases between. Germline V gives CDR1 MNHEY, CDR2 SVGAGI. CDR3 length: 12 amino acids. CDR3 nucleotides: TGTGCCAGCAGTTTTGGCGGGACGGAGCAGTTCTTC. This sequence encodes CASSFGGTEQFF.

The genes are TRBV7-2 and TRBJ1-2; D ambiguous. V dropped 6 bases and J dropped 2 bases, with 16 bases sitting between them. CDR1 SGHTA and CDR2 FQGNSA come from the germline V gene. The CDR3 has 15 amino acids. The CDR3 spells CASRSASRINYGYTF. CDR3 sequence (DNA): TGTGCCAGCAGGAGTGCCTCGCGGATAAACTATGGCTACACCTTC.

The V and J genes are TRBV20-1 and TRBJ2-5; no clear D. The length of the CDR3 is 11 residues. V gave up 5 bases and J gave up 2 bases, with 6 bases separating them. Germline CDR1 is DFQATT and CDR2 is SNEGSKA (reference sequence). CDR3 DNA: TGCAGTGCTTCTAATCAAGAGACCCAGTACTTC. Protein product: CSASNQETQYF.

This clone occurred once. One end of the junction varies from germline; a read error may be responsible. The V and J genes are TRBV5-1 and TRBJ2-1; D unresolved. The CDR3 loop spans 14 amino acids. Germline CDR1 SGHRS, CDR2 YFSETQ. Written as DNA, the CDR3 is TGCGCCAGCAGCTTGGTCGCCCGATACAGTGAGCAGTTCTTC. Translating gives CASSLVARYSEQFF.

This clone was counted once. The chain uses TRBV27 and TRBJ1-5; D possibly corresponds to TRBD1 (6 bases). The ends were cut back, 6 bases at V and 6 bases at J, with 12 bases in the middle. CDR3 length: 13 residues. CDR1 and CDR2 (germline): MNHEY, SMNVEV (reference sequence). For the CDR3, the DNA is TGTGCCAGCAGGCCGGGGGCAACTCAGCCCCAGCATTTT. This encodes CASRPGATQPQHF.

The chain's CDR3 is CASSHPVDKPNTEAFF. The CDR3 DNA sequence: TGTGCCAGCAGCCACCCCGTCGACAAACCGAACACTGAAGCTTTCTTT. J is TRBJ1-1 and V is TRBV16; D gene unclear. The CDR3 contains 16 residues. CDR1 KGHSY and CDR2 FQNENV come from the germline V gene. V gave up 3 bases and J gave up 1 base, with 15 bases separating them.

This rearrangement joins TRBV19 to TRBJ1-5; the D gene is possibly TRBD1 (5 bases). V was cut by 4 bases and J by 7 bases, with 11 bases left in between. This CDR3 is built from 13 residues. Germline values: CDR1 LNHDA, CDR2 SQIVND (reference sequence). The DNA of the CDR3 is TGTGCCAGTAGTACGGGGCCCTACCAGCCCCAGCATTTT. Translated, it gives CASSTGPYQPQHF.

This clone was seen just once. This chain joins TRBV14 and TRBJ1-2; D is unclear. CDR3 length equals 14 residues. CDR1 and CDR2 from the germline V gene are SGHDN and FVKESK. The V gene lost 1 base and the J gene lost 4 bases, with 10 bases spanning the gap. This chain's CDR3 is CASSQVRALYGYTF. CDR3 coding DNA: TGTGCCAGCAGCCAAGTAAGGGCCCTCTATGGCTACACCTTC.

The V call is TRBV19, the J call TRBJ2-1; the match to TRBD2 covers 8 bases. The germline gives CDR1 LNHDA, CDR2 SQIVND (reference sequence). Germline trimming cut 6 bases from V and 8 bases from J; bases unmatched to any gene: 9. The CDR3 contains 14 residues. CDR3 loop: CASSRGVAGYEQFF. For the CDR3, the DNA is TGTGCCAGTAGCCGGGGGGTAGCGGGATATGAGCAGTTCTTC.